The clone carrying this TCR beta chain was recorded a few times. What it binds is not known. The CDR3 spans 16 residues. Germline lookup yields CDR1 SGHTA and CDR2 FQGTGA. V shed 3 bases and J shed 4 bases, with 16 bases lying between them. Molecular barcoding with unique molecular identifiers was used for the TCRbeta library. TCRdb re-analysed the PCR reads in MiXCR, keeping a single row per CDR3 protein. Found here are around 370,000 distinct CDR3 sequences, about 17% of them singletons; the top ten hold around 43%. These data originate in a study of T-cell reconstitution after alpha-beta-depleted transplantation in children. Study results and limitations: Reported findings indicate that, about two months after transplant, alpha-beta T cells came from several hundred expanded clones, which were derived from non-depleted graft cells. Surviving thymic progenitors and recipient T cells were the source of high TCRbeta diversity at day 60 in some patients. Most T-cell counts and diversity one year after the transplant came from T cells that were newly produced.

The sample was PBMCs, mostly from graft donor cells, taken 360 days after TCRalphabeta/CD19-depleted stem cell transplant. The rearrangement uses TRBV7-3 and TRBJ2-1; D is possibly TRBD1 (6 bases). The clonotype was recovered from a male patient aged 2-15 years who had a stem cell transplant for acute lymphoblastic leukemia, so the T cells may come from the graft donor. The CDR3 reads CASSLLGGGPYNEQFF. CDR3 sequence (DNA): TGTGCCAGCAGCTTGCTTGGTGGGGGCCCTTACAATGAGCAGTTCTTC. Complete variable domain (other parts from reference TRBV7-3 and TRBJ2-1): GAGVSQTPSNKVTEKGKYVELRCDPISGHTALYWYRQSLGQGPEFLIYFQGTGAADDSGLPNDRFFAVRPEGSVSTLKIQRTERGDSAVYLCASSLLGGGPYNEQFFGPGTRLTVL.